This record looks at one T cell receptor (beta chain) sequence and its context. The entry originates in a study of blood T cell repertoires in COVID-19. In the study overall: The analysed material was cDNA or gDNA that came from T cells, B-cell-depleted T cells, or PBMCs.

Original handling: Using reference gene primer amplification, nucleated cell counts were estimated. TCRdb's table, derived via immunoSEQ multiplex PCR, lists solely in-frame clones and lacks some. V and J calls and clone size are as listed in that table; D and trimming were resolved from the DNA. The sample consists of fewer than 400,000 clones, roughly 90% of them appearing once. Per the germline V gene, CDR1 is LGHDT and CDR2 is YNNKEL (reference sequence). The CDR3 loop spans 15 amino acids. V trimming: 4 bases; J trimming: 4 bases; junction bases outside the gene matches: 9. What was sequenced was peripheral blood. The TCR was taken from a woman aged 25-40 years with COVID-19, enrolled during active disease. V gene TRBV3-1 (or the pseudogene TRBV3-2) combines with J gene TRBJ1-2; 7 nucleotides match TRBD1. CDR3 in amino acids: CASSLGTANTYGYTF. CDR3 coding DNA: TGTGCCAGCAGCCTCGGGACAGCCAATACCTATGGCTACACCTTC.